This T cell receptor (beta chain) was sequenced in a study of blood T cells in healthy people across ages. CDR1 and CDR2 from the germline V gene are MGHRA and YSYEKL. This CDR3 is 16 amino acids long. The ends lost 4 bases at V and 0 bases at J; junction bases unmatched: 7. Findings of the study overall: Relative to aged donors, long-lived donors carried more naive CD4+ cells and displayed higher diversity. Percentage of naive T cells showed a strong correlation with TCR beta diversity.

Through a sample-barcoded 5' primer and a J-beta primer mix, a second PCR was run for roughly 7 to 12 cycles. Per-sample output comprised a minimum of 3 million paired-end reads containing CDR3. TCRdb called the 5' RACE reads again in MiXCR, with one record for every CDR3 protein. In the table there are about 400,000 distinct CDR3 sequences, about 52% of which are singletons. Note on this clonotype: Antigen specificity is unknown.

Material: blood. J is TRBJ2-7 and V is TRBV4-1; TRBD1 matches 9 bases. This TCR was recovered from a man in his 60s in good health. The CDR3 reads CASSRIGTGNSYEQYF. DNA for the CDR3: TGCGCCAGCAGCCGAATAGGGACAGGGAACTCCTACGAGCAGTACTTC.